This T cell receptor beta chain was sequenced for a study of Graves' ophthalmopathy and Graves' hyperthyroidism. Study background: The collection of peripheral blood took place at initial diagnosis, before any treatment.

Trimming took 5 bases from V and 4 from J, leaving 11 bases between them. CDR3 size: 13 residues. This clonotype was detected ten times or more. The antigen is not known. CAS ≥3, NOSPECS ≥4, moderate-to-severe activity and duration under 3 months marked donors with ophthalmopathy. Orbital computed tomography, thyroid ultrasound, TRAb, serum thyroxine and clinical symptoms formed the basis of diagnosis. RNA transcripts were the template, and TCR beta CDR3 regions were amplified from them. RT-PCR with HTBI primers came first, then second-round multiplex PCR. A single record per CDR3 protein comes from TCRdb applying MiXCR to the multiplex PCR reads. The table includes roughly 400,000 distinct CDR3 sequences, around 17% detected once. Regarding the study as a whole: Also, most clonotypes expanded in the thyroid above 0.001 frequency appeared in blood.

V and J are TRBV12-3 or TRBV12-4 and TRBJ2-5; D unresolved. Sequencing used peripheral blood. This sequence originates from a woman in her late teens or twenties with Graves' ophthalmopathy. CDR3 loop: CASSPTWGETQYF. In nucleotides, the CDR3 is TGTGCCAGCAGTCCAACCTGGGGAGAGACCCAGTACTTC.